This T cell receptor beta chain was sequenced during a study of T cells expressing NK-cell markers. This CDR3 comprises 15 residues. Germline CDR1 reads SNHLY; CDR2 reads FYNNEI. After re-calling the 5' RACE reads, TCRdb lists one entry per CDR3 protein, DNA absent. The sample is made up of 550,000 to 600,000 distinct CDR3 sequences, and the top ten hold approximately 3.6% of it. The gene calls are TRBV2 and TRBJ2-2; TCRdb calls TRBD2, which cannot be checked without DNA. The TCR originated in a man aged 18 to 29 in good health. Sequenced input: blood T cells: a sorted CD56 or NKG2C T cell subset, CD4+ or CD8+ T cells, or bulk PBMC T cells (not recorded which). The CDR3 reads CASKERRENTGELFF. Drawing the rest from reference TRBV2 and TRBJ2-2, the complete variable domain is EPEVTQTPSHQVTQMGQEVILRCVPISNHLYFYWYRQILGQKVEFLVSFYNNEISEKSEIFDDQFSVERPDGSNFTLKIRSTKLEDSAMYFCASKERRENTGELFFGEGSRLTVL.